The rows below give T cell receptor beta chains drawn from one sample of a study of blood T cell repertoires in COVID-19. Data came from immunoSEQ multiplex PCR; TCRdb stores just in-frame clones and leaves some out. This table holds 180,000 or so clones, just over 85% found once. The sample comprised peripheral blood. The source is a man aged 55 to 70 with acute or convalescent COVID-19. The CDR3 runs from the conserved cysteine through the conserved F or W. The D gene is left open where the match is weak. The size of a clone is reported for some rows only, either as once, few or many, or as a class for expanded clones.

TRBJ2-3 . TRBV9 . CASSLGPRDTQYF TGTGCCAGCAGTTTAGGTCCGAGGGATACGCAGTATTTT
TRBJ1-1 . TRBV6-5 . CASRRPQGTEAFF TGTGCCAGCAGGAGACCACAGGGCACTGAAGCTTTCTTT
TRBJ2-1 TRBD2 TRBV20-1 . CSASRSSGTNEQFF TGCAGTGCTAGTAGGTCTAGCGGGACCAATGAGCAGTTCTTC
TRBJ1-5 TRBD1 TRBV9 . CASSVGSDRGCYSNQPQHF TGTGCCAGCAGCGTAGGGTCCGACAGGGGGTGTTATAGCAATCAGCCCCAGCATTTT
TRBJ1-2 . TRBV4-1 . CASSQVGGTAYGYTF TGCGCCAGCAGCCAAGTGGGGGGGACTGCTTATGGCTACACCTTC
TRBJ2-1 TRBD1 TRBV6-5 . CASRAPGQGLAEQFF TGTGCCAGCAGGGCCCCGGGACAGGGTTTAGCTGAGCAGTTCTTC
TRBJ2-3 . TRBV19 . CASSWGQRGGTDTQYF TGTGCCAGTAGTTGGGGACAAAGGGGTGGCACAGATACGCAGTATTTT
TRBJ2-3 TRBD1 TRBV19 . CASSIVKDRGNTQYF TGTGCCAGTAGTATAGTGAAGGACAGGGGAAATACGCAGTATTTT
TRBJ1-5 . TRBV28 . CASSLQRQPQHF TGTGCCAGCAGTTTACAACGGCAGCCCCAGCATTTT
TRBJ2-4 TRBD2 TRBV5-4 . CASRQTSGRAQGIQYF TGTGCCAGCAGGCAGACTAGCGGGAGGGCCCAGGGCATTCAGTACTTC
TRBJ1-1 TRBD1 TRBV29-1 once CSAPTGVGTEAFF TGCAGCGCCCCGACAGGGGTGGGGACTGAAGCTTTCTTT
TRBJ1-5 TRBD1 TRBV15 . CATSRDLGDRGARGGNQPQHF TGTGCCACCAGCAGAGATCTCGGGGACAGGGGGGCTCGCGGGGGCAATCAGCCCCAGCATTTT
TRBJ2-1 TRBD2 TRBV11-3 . CASSFSGTYNEQFF TGTGCCAGCAGCTTTAGCGGGACCTACAATGAGCAGTTCTTC
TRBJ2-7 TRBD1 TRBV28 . CASDPGQGASYEQYF TGTGCCAGCGATCCGGGACAGGGGGCTTCCTACGAGCAGTACTTC
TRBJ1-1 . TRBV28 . CASSSRSLTEAFF TGTGCCAGCAGTTCCCGGAGCCTCACTGAAGCTTTCTTT
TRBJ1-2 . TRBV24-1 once CATSDAGKSMGGYTF TGTGCCACCAGTGATGCGGGCAAGTCGATGGGAGGCTACACCTTC
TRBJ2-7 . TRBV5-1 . CASSLGGGYYEQYF TGCGCCAGCAGCTTGGGAGGAGGCTACTACGAGCAGTACTTC
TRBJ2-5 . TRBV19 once CASSIVGRPLETQYF TGTGCCAGTAGTATAGTGGGGCGTCCATTGGAGACCCAGTACTTC
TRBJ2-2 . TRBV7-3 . CASSPQAGTGELFF TGTGCCAGCAGCCCCCAGGCCGGTACCGGGGAGCTGTTTTTT
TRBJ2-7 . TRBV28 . CASSRPHGGGYEQYF TGTGCCAGCAGTAGACCCCACGGAGGCGGCTACGAGCAGTACTTC
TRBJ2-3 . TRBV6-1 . CASSEAPPSKQYF TGTGCCAGCAGTGAAGCCCCCCCAAGCAAGCAGTATTTT
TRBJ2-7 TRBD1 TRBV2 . CASRQGNSYEQYF TGTGCCAGCAGACAGGGGAACTCCTACGAGCAGTACTTC
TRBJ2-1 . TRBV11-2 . CASSVRRASYNEQFF TGTGCCAGCAGCGTCCGGCGGGCCTCCTACAATGAGCAGTTCTTC
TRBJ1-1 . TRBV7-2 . CASSLAAGTEAFF TGTGCCAGCAGCTTAGCGGCAGGAACTGAAGCTTTCTTT
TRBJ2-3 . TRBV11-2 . CASSLPGSPDTQYF TGTGCCAGCAGCCTCCCAGGGTCGCCCGATACGCAGTATTTT
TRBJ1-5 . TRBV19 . CASSMWGHKQPQHF TGTGCCAGTAGTATGTGGGGGCACAAACAGCCCCAGCATTTT
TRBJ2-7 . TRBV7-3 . CASSLGGGAGNTYEQYF TGTGCCAGCAGCTTAGGAGGGGGAGCGGGAAACACCTACGAGCAGTACTTC
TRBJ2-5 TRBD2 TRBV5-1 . CASSRGLAGVDGETQYF TGCGCCAGCAGCCGCGGACTAGCGGGAGTTGACGGAGAGACCCAGTACTTC
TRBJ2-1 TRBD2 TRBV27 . CASSLGVSGGNYNEQFF TGTGCCAGCAGTTTAGGGGTCTCGGGGGGGAACTACAATGAGCAGTTCTTC
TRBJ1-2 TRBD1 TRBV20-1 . CSAYRGTGYTF TGCAGTGCTTACAGGGGAACGGGCTACACCTTC
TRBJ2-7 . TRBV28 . CASRDTFYEQYF TGTGCCAGCAGGGACACATTCTACGAGCAGTACTTC
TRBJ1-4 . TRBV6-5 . CASSYWQGDFEKLFF TGTGCCAGCAGTTACTGGCAGGGCGACTTTGAAAAACTGTTTTTT
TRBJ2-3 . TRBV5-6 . CASSLGLAGTDTQYF TGTGCCAGCAGCTTGGGGCTGGCTGGCACAGATACGCAGTATTTT
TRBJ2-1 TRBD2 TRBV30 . CAWSVLAGTNEQFF TGTGCCTGGAGTGTACTAGCGGGGACCAATGAGCAGTTCTTC
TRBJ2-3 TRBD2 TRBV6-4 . CAARTSGRQTQYF TGTGCCGCCAGGACTAGCGGGAGGCAAACGCAGTATTTT
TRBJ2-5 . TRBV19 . CASSTQRPGTQYF TGTGCCAGTAGTACCCAGCGTCCGGGGACCCAGTACTTC
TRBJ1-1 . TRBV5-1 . CASSPSLAGVNTEAFF TGCGCCAGCAGCCCATCATTGGCAGGCGTGAACACTGAAGCTTTCTTT
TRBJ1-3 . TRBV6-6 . CASSYSGSSGNTIYF TGTGCCAGCAGTTACTCGGGGAGCTCTGGAAACACCATATATTTT
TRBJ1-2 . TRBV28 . CASGRGANYGYTF TGTGCCAGCGGTCGGGGGGCTAACTATGGCTACACCTTC
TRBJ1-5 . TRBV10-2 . CASSGQGSQPQHF TGCGCCAGCAGTGGGCAGGGCAGTCAGCCCCAGCATTTT
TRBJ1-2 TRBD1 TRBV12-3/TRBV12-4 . CASSRPGTDGYTF TGTGCCAGCAGCCGCCCCGGGACAGATGGCTACACCTTC
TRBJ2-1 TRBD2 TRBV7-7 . CASSLMPSGSSFNEQFF TGTGCCAGCAGCTTAATGCCTAGCGGGAGCAGTTTCAATGAGCAGTTCTTC
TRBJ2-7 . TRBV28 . CASRSSSGREQYF TGTGCCAGCAGGTCCTCGAGCGGGCGCGAGCAGTACTTC
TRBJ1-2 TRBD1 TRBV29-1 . CSAVQSGQGGYGYTF TGCAGCGCCGTACAATCTGGACAGGGAGGATATGGCTACACCTTC
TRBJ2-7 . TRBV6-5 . CASRQVSSNYEQYF TGTGCCAGCAGACAGGTATCGTCAAACTACGAGCAGTACTTC
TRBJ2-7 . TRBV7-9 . CASSFRDIGSYEQYF TGTGCCAGCAGCTTTCGGGACATCGGATCCTACGAGCAGTACTTC
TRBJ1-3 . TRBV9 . CASSAPGDFPGNTIYF TGTGCCAGCAGCGCTCCCGGGGATTTCCCTGGAAACACCATATATTTT
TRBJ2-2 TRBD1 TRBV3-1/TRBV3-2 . CASSQDRTGRTGELFF TGTGCCAGCAGCCAAGATAGGACAGGTCGGACCGGGGAGCTGTTTTTT
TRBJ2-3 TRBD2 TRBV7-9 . CASSTRLAGSTDTQYF TGTGCCAGCAGCACAAGACTAGCGGGTAGCACAGATACGCAGTATTTT
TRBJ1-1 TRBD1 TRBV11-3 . CASSPGGTGGTEAFF TGTGCCAGCAGCCCCGGGGGAACAGGGGGCACTGAAGCTTTCTTT
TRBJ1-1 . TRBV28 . CASSSPRLGTEAFF TGTGCCAGCAGTTCGCCTAGACTCGGGACTGAAGCTTTCTTT
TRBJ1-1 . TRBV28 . CASSFPVYGSAAFF TGTGCCAGCAGTTTCCCGGTGTACGGTTCAGCGGCTTTCTTT
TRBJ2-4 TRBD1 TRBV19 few CASNGGQGRVNIQYF TGTGCCAGTAACGGCGGACAGGGACGGGTAAACATTCAGTACTTC
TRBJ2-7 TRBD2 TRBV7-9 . CASSPLTGRGDEQYF TGTGCCAGCAGCCCCCTGACCGGGAGGGGGGACGAGCAGTACTTC
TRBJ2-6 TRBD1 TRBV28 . CASSPWGTGASGANVLTF TGTGCCAGCAGTCCTTGGGGGACAGGGGCGAGTGGGGCCAACGTCCTGACTTTC
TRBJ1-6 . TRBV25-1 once CASSPTGSSPLHF TGTGCCAGCAGTCCAACAGGCTCCTCACCCCTCCACTTT
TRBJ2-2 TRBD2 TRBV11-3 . CASSAQTSADTGELFF TGTGCCAGCAGCGCGCAAACTAGCGCCGACACCGGGGAGCTGTTTTTT
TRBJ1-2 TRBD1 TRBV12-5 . CASGRQGTYGYTF TGTGCTAGTGGCCGACAGGGGACCTATGGCTACACCTTC
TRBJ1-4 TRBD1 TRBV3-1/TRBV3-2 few CASSYWTGTGDEKLFF TGTGCCAGCAGCTACTGGACAGGGACGGGCGATGAAAAACTGTTTTTT